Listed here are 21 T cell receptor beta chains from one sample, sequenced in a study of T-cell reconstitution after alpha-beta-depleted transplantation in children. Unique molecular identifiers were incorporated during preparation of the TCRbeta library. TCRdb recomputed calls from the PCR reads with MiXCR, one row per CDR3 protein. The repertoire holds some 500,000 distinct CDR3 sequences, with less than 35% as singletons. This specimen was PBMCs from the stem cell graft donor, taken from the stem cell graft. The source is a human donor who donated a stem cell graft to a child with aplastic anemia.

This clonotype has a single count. CDR3 DNA: TGTGCCAGCAGCCAAGCCCCTAGCGGGAGGGCCTATGAGCAGTTCTTC. This encodes CASSQAPSGRAYEQFF. The chain links TRBV3-1 to TRBJ2-1; 12 bases fit TRBD2. Germline V gives CDR1 LGHDT, CDR2 YNNKEL (reference sequence). The CDR3 runs 16 residues. The J segment lost 8 bases and the V segment lost 1 base, leaving 6 bases of the junction unmatched.

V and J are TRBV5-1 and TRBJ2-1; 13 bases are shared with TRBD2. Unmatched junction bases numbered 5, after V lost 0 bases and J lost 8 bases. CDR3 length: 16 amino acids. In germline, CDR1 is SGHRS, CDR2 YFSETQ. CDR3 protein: CASSLDGTSGTHEQFF. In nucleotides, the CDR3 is TGCGCCAGCAGCTTGGACGGGACTAGCGGGACCCATGAGCAGTTCTTC.

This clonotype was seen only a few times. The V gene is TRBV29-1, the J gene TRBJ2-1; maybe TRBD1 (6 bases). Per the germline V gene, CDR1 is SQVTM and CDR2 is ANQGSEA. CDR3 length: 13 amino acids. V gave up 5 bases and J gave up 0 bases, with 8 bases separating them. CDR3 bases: TGCAGCGTTAAGACAGGCTCCTACAATGAGCAGTTCTTC. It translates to CSVKTGSYNEQFF.

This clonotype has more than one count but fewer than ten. The CDR3 region has the DNA TGCAGTGCTAGCCCCTACCTAGCGGCGACCGGGGAGCTGTTTTTT. It is translated as CSASPYLAATGELFF. The chain uses TRBV20-1 and TRBJ2-2; 7 bases match TRBD2. CDR1 and CDR2 (germline): DFQATT, SNEGSKA (reference sequence). The CDR3 has 15 residues. V gave up 3 bases and J gave up 5 bases; unmatched junction bases: 9.

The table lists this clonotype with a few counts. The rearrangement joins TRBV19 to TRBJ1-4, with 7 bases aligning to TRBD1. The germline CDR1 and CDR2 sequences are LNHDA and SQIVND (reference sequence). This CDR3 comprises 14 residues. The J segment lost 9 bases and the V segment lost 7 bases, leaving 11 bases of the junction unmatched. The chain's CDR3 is CASKTPDRAQKLFF. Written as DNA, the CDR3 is TGTGCCAGTAAAACCCCTGACAGGGCACAAAAACTGTTTTTT.

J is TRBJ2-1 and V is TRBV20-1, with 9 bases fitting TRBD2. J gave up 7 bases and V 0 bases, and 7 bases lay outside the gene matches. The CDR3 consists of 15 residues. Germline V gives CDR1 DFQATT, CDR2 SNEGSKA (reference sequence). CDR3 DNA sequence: TGCAGTGCTAGAGATCTGTCTAGCGGGAAGAATGAGCAGTTCTTC. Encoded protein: CSARDLSSGKNEQFF.

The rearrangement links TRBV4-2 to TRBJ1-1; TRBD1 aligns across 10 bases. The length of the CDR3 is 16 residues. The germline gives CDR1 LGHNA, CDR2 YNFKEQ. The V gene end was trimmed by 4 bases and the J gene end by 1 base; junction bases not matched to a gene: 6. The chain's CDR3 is CASSLTGGRANTEAFF. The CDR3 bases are TGTGCCAGCAGCCTGACAGGGGGCAGAGCGAACACTGAAGCTTTCTTT.

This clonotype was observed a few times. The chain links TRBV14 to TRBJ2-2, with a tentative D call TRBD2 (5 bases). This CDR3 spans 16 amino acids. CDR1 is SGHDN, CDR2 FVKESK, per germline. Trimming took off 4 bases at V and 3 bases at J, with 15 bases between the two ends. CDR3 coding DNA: TGTGCCAGCAGCCCCCCAAGCGGTTGGTACACCGGGGAGCTGTTTTTT. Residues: CASSPPSGWYTGELFF.

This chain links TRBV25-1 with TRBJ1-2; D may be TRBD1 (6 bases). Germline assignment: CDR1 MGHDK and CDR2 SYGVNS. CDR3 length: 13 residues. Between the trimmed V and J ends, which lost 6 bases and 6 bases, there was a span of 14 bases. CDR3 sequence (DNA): TGTGCCAGCAGGCATCCGGGACACGATGGCTACACCTTC. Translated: CASRHPGHDGYTF.

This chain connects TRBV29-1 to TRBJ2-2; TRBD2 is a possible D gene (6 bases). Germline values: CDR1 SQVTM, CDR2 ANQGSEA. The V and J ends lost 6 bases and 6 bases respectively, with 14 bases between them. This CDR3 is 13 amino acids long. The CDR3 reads CSVETGTPGELFF. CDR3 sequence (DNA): TGCAGCGTCGAAACCGGGACTCCCGGGGAGCTGTTTTTT.

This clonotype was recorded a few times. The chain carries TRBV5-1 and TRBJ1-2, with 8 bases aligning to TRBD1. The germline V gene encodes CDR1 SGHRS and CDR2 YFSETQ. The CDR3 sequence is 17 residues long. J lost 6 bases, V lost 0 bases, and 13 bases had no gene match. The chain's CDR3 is CASSLEHGRDRINGYTF. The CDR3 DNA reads TGCGCCAGCAGCTTGGAACATGGGCGGGACAGGATTAATGGCTACACCTTC. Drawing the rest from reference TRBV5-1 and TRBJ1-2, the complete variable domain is KAGVTQTPRYLIKTRGQQVTLSCSPISGHRSVSWYQQTPGQGLQFLFEYFSETQRNKGNFPGRFSGRQFSNSRSEMNVSTLELGDSALYLCASSLEHGRDRINGYTFGSGTRLTVV.

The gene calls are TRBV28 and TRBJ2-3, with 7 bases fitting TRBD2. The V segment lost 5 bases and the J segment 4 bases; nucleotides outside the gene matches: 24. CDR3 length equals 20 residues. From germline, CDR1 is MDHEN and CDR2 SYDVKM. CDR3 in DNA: TGTGCCAGCAGTACGGAGCTGGGACTAAGGGAAGCTCAGTGGGCAGATACGCAGTATTTT. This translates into CASSTELGLREAQWADTQYF.

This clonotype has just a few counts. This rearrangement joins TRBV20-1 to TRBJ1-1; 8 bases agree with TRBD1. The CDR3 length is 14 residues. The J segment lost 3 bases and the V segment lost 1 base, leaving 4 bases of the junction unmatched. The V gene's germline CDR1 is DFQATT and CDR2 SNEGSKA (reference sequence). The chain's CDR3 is CSARGTGQYTEAFF. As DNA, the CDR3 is TGCAGTGCTAGAGGGACAGGGCAGTACACTGAAGCTTTCTTT.

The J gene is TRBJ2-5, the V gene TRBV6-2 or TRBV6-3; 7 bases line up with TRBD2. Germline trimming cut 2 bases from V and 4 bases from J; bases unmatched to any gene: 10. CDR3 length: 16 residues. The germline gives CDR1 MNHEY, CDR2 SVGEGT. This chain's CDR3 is CASSYTKSGERETQYF. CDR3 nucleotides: TGTGCCAGCAGTTACACTAAAAGCGGGGAGAGAGAGACCCAGTACTTC.

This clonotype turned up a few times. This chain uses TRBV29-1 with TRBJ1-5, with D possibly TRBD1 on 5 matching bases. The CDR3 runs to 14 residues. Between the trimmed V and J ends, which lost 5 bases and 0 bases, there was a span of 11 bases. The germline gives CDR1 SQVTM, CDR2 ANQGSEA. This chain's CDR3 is CSVRLQGSNQPQHF. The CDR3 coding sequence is TGCAGCGTTAGACTCCAGGGTAGCAATCAGCCCCAGCATTTT.

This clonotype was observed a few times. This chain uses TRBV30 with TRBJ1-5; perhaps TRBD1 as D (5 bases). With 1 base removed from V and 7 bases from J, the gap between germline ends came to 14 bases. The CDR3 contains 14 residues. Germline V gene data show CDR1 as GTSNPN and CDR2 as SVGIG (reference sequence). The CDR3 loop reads CAWSGTNGGQPQHF. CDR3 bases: TGTGCCTGGAGTGGGACAAACGGGGGGCAGCCCCAGCATTTT.

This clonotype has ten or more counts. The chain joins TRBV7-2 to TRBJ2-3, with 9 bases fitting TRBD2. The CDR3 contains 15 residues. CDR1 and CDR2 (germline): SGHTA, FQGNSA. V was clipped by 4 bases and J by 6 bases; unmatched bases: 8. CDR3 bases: TGTGCCAGCAGCTCCCTGGCGGGAGGGCCCGATACGCAGTATTTT. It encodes CASSSLAGGPDTQYF. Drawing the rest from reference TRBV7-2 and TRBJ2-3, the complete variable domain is GAGVSQSPSNKVTEKGKDVELRCDPISGHTALYWYRQSLGQGLEFLIYFQGNSAPDKSGLPSDRFSAERTGGSVSTLTIQRTQQEDSAVYLCASSSLAGGPDTQYFGPGTRLTVL.

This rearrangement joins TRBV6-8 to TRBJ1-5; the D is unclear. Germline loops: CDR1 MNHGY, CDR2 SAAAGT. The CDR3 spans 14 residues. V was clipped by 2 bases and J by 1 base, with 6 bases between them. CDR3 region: CASSYRRSNQPQHF. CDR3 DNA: TGTGCCAGCAGTTACCGTAGGAGCAATCAGCCCCAGCATTTT.

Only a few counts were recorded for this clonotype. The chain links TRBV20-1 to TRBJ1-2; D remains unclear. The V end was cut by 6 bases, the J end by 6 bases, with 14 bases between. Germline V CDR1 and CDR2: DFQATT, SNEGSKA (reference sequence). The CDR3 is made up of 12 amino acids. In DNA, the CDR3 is TGCAGTGCGCCGCAAGGGTGGGATGGCTACACCTTC. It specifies CSAPQGWDGYTF.

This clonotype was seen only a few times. CDR3 in DNA: TGCAGTGCTAGCACTAGCGGGAGAGGTCTTTGGCAGTTCTTC. Translating gives CSASTSGRGLWQFF. The chain uses TRBV20-1 and TRBJ2-1, with 11 bases lining up with TRBD2. Per germline, CDR1 DFQATT and CDR2 SNEGSKA (reference sequence). The CDR3 is 14 residues long. V dropped 3 bases and J dropped 12; count of bases not matched to a gene: 10.

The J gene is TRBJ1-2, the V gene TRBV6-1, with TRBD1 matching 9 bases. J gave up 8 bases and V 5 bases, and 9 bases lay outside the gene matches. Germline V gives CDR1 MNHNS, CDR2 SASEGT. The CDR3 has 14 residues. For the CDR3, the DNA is TGTGCCAGCAGTACCCGGACAGGGGAGGGCGGCTACACCTTC. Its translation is CASSTRTGEGGYTF.